This TCR beta chain emerged from a study of blood T cell repertoires in COVID-19. Across the study: Samples representing acute and convalescent COVID-19 were sourced from the United States, Italy and Spain. Sources were T cells, B-cell-depleted T cells, or PBMCs; the material itself was cDNA or gDNA.

Trimming took off 7 bases at V and 4 bases at J, with 6 bases between the two ends. The CDR3 extends over 11 amino acids. The repertoire was sequenced with immunoSEQ multiplex PCR; TCRdb's copy has only in-frame clones and lacks some. This sample has approximately 27,000 clones, with approximately 90% found just once. The TCR sequence derives from a man in his fifties or sixties with acute or convalescent COVID-19. The rearrangement uses TRBV12-3 or TRBV12-4 and TRBJ2-3; D is uncertain. The sample consisted of peripheral blood. As DNA, the CDR3 is TGTGCCAGCAACCCGGCAGATACGCAGTATTTT. It translates to CASNPADTQYF.